These 18 T cell receptor beta chains share one sample of origin, sequenced in a study of blood T cell repertoires in COVID-19. Method: immunoSEQ multiplex PCR; TCRdb's copy keeps in-frame clones and lacks some. Of around 200,000 clones in the sample, roughly 86% were seen once. Material for sequencing was peripheral blood. The receptors were sampled from a middle-aged man with active or convalescent COVID-19.

The chain couples TRBV10-3 to TRBJ1-1, with D maybe TRBD1 (5 bases). Germline assignment: CDR1 ENHRY and CDR2 SYGVKD. The CDR3 is 13 amino acids. V was pared by 4 bases and J by 0 bases, with 6 bases between. The CDR3 bases are TGTGCCATCAGTGGACAGATGAACACTGAAGCTTTCTTT. Residues: CAISGQMNTEAFF.

This sequence joins TRBV10-3 and TRBJ2-2, with 8 positions matching TRBD1. CDR1 and CDR2 from the germline V gene are ENHRY and SYGVKD. This CDR3 region has 20 residues. V lost 0 bases, J lost 1 base, and 13 bases stayed unmatched. The CDR3 nucleotides read TGTGCCATCAGTGAGTCCCCGGGACAGGTGATTCACGGGAACACCGGGGAGCTGTTTTTT. It translates to CAISESPGQVIHGNTGELFF.

The chain uses TRBV7-2 and TRBJ1-6; the D gene is possibly TRBD1 (6 bases). Per germline, CDR1 SGHTA and CDR2 FQGNSA. The V and J ends lost 5 bases and 1 base respectively, with 15 bases between them. CDR3 length equals 17 residues. The CDR3 coding sequence is TGTGCCAGCAGCACAGGGCGGGGGGGATCCTATAATTCACCCCTCCACTTT. Translating it yields CASSTGRGGSYNSPLHF.

This clone turned up a few times. This chain links TRBV9 with TRBJ2-2; 7 bases are a match to TRBD2. The length of the CDR3 is 15 residues. Trimming at V came to 4 bases and at J to 0 bases, leaving 3 bases not matched to a gene. Germline V gene lookup returns CDR1 SGDLS and CDR2 YYNGEE. DNA of the CDR3: TGTGCCAGCAGCTCCGGGACTACGAACACCGGGGAGCTGTTTTTT. Its protein is CASSSGTTNTGELFF.

This rearrangement joins TRBV19 to TRBJ2-3, with D possibly matching TRBD1 (6 bases). Deletions cut 3 bases from V and 0 bases from J, with 13 bases between. The CDR3 spans 16 residues. The germline V gene encodes CDR1 LNHDA and CDR2 SQIVND (reference sequence). This CDR3 reads CASSIQGTTSTDTQYF. The CDR3 DNA follows: TGTGCCAGTAGTATCCAGGGGACGACTAGCACAGATACGCAGTATTTT.

This clone appeared once. V and J are TRBV10-3 and TRBJ2-3, with 7 bases that match TRBD2. With V trimmed by 7 bases and J by 0 bases, 10 bases remained unmatched. This CDR3 region has 16 residues. Germline CDR1 reads ENHRY; CDR2 reads SYGVKD. The CDR3 here is CAIKRGGGRSTDTQYF. Here the CDR3 DNA reads TGTGCCATCAAGCGGGGTGGGGGACGGAGCACAGATACGCAGTATTTT.

The genes are TRBV6-2 or TRBV6-3 and TRBJ1-5; D is unresolved. The V gene's germline CDR1 is MNHEY and CDR2 SVGEGT. This CDR3 comprises 14 residues. The V and J ends lost 2 bases and 7 bases respectively, with 12 bases between them. The CDR3 reads CASSYAGIGQPQHF. As DNA, the CDR3 is TGTGCCAGCAGTTACGCGGGGATCGGGCAGCCCCAGCATTTT.

The CDR3 nucleotides read TGCGCCAGCAGCTTGCGGACAGGGAGTAATTCACCCCTCCACTTT. Translated: CASSLRTGSNSPLHF. The V call is TRBV5-1, the J call TRBJ1-6, with 8 bases aligning to TRBD1. V lost 1 base, J lost 6 bases, and 3 bases stayed unmatched. The CDR3 runs to 15 residues. Per the germline V gene, CDR1 is SGHRS and CDR2 is YFSETQ.

This sequence joins TRBV10-3 and TRBJ2-2, with 8 bases fitting TRBD1. The CDR3 is 17 amino acids. CDR1 is ENHRY, CDR2 SYGVKD, per germline. The junction had 5 bases not matched to a gene; V was cut back by 2 bases and J by 0 bases. The CDR3 loop reads CAISEGQGRANTGELFF. The CDR3 DNA follows: TGTGCCATCAGTGAGGGACAGGGTCGTGCGAACACCGGGGAGCTGTTTTTT.

The V gene is TRBV6-2 or TRBV6-3, the J gene TRBJ1-3; D uncertain. The CDR3 is made up of 14 amino acids. Trimming stripped 6 bases from V and 1 base from J, with 10 bases between. In germline, CDR1 is MNHEY, CDR2 SVGEGT. This CDR3 reads CASSSPGSGNTIYF. The CDR3 region has the DNA TGTGCCAGCAGCTCCCCGGGTTCTGGAAACACCATATATTTT.

This rearrangement joins TRBV29-1 to TRBJ1-5, with 10 nucleotides matching TRBD1. Trimming took 6 bases from V and 7 from J; bases not matched to a gene: 6. CDR1 is SQVTM, CDR2 ANQGSEA, per germline. The CDR3 contains 13 residues. The CDR3 spells CSVGTGASQPQHF. Here the CDR3 DNA reads TGCAGCGTCGGGACAGGGGCATCCCAGCCCCAGCATTTT.

V and J are TRBV2 and TRBJ2-5; D is ambiguous. Per the germline V gene, CDR1 is SNHLY and CDR2 is FYNNEI. V lost 4 bases, J lost 4 bases, and 10 bases lay in between. CDR3 length: 13 amino acids. CDR3 DNA: TGTGCCAGCAGTGGGGCTTCGGCAGAGACCCAGTACTTC. This codes for CASSGASAETQYF.

The chain uses TRBV6-4 and TRBJ2-1; the D gene is possibly TRBD2 (7 bases). CDR3 size: 16 residues. V lost 0 bases and J 4 bases, leaving 13 bases between the germline ends. Germline V CDR1 and CDR2: MRHNA, SNTAGT. CDR3 residues: CASSDSGGGGYNEQFF. The CDR3 coding sequence is TGTGCCAGCAGTGACTCCGGGGGAGGGGGTTACAATGAGCAGTTCTTC.

The rearrangement joins TRBV11-2 to TRBJ2-7; 10 bases are shared with TRBD1. The CDR3 runs 18 residues. After removal of 4 bases from V and 2 bases from J, the junction contained 14 bases not matched to a gene. The germline V gene encodes CDR1 SGHAT and CDR2 FQNNGV. Here the CDR3 reads CASSSRDRGNLVAYEQYF. In nucleotides, the CDR3 is TGTGCCAGCAGCTCTAGGGACAGGGGCAACCTAGTTGCCTACGAGCAGTACTTC.

The chain has TRBV6-2 or TRBV6-3 and TRBJ1-2; 8 nucleotides align to TRBD1. Germline assignment: CDR1 MNHEY and CDR2 SVGEGT. Trimming took 2 bases from V and 2 from J; bases not matched to a gene: 10. The CDR3 has 17 residues. The CDR3 loop reads CASSYPPDREENYGYTF. CDR3 in DNA: TGTGCCAGCAGTTACCCGCCGGACAGGGAAGAGAACTATGGCTACACCTTC.

The V gene is TRBV30, the J gene TRBJ1-4, with D tentatively TRBD1 (6 bases). Germline V CDR1 and CDR2: GTSNPN, SVGIG (reference sequence). The CDR3 is 14 residues long. Between the trimmed V and J ends, which lost 0 bases and 7 bases, there was a span of 12 bases. The CDR3, as DNA: TGTGCCTGGAGTGTAGCGGGGGCGGGTGAAAAACTGTTTTTT. It encodes CAWSVAGAGEKLFF.

This chain uses TRBV9 with TRBJ1-3, with 7 bases identical to TRBD1. Per germline, CDR1 SGDLS and CDR2 YYNGEE. The CDR3 contains 16 residues. V lost 2 bases, J lost 0 bases, and 5 bases stayed unmatched. CDR3 nucleotide sequence: TGTGCCAGCAGCGTCCGGGACAGCTTCTCTGGAAACACCATATATTTT. This gives the protein CASSVRDSFSGNTIYF.

This chain connects TRBV6-2 or TRBV6-3 to TRBJ1-5, with D possibly matching TRBD1 (6 bases). The CDR3 has 16 amino acids. Looked up from germline, CDR1 is MNHEY and CDR2 is SVGEGT. The V end was cut by 6 bases, the J end by 0 bases, with 15 bases between. CDR3 DNA: TGTGCCAGCAGCAAACCGGGACATTATAGCAATCAGCCCCAGCATTTT. Amino acid sequence: CASSKPGHYSNQPQHF.